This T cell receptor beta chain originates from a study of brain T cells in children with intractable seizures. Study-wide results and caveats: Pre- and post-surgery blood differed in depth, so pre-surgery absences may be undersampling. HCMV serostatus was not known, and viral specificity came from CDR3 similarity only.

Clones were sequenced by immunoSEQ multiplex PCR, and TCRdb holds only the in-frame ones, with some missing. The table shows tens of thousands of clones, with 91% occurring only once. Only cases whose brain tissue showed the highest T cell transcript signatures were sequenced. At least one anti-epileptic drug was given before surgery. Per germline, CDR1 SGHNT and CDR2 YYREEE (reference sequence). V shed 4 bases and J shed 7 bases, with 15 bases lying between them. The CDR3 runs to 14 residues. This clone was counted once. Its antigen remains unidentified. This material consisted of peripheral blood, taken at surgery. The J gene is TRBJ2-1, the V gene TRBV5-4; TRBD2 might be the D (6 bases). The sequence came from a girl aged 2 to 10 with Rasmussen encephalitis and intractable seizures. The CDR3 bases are TGTGCCAGCAGCGCGGGACTCACTGGGAATGAGCAGTTCTTC. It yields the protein CASSAGLTGNEQFF.